What follows is one T cell receptor beta chain and its context. CDR1 and CDR2 from the germline V gene are SGHRS and YFSETQ. Unmatched junction bases numbered 1, after V lost 2 bases and J lost 5 bases. CDR3 length: 13 residues. This record comes from a study of shared clonotypes between healthy human individuals. Measured with immunoSEQ multiplex PCR; TCRdb has only the in-frame clones, and not every one. The data show approximately 250,000 clones, 65% seen once. The source material was memory CD4+ T cells sorted from blood. Subset meaning: CD45RA-negative fraction. The chain combines TRBV5-1 with TRBJ2-1; 7 bases line up with TRBD2. This clonotype was sampled from a young man in good health. CDR3 region: CASSLAGNNEQFF. CDR3 DNA sequence: TGCGCCAGCAGCTTAGCGGGGAACAATGAGCAGTTCTTC.